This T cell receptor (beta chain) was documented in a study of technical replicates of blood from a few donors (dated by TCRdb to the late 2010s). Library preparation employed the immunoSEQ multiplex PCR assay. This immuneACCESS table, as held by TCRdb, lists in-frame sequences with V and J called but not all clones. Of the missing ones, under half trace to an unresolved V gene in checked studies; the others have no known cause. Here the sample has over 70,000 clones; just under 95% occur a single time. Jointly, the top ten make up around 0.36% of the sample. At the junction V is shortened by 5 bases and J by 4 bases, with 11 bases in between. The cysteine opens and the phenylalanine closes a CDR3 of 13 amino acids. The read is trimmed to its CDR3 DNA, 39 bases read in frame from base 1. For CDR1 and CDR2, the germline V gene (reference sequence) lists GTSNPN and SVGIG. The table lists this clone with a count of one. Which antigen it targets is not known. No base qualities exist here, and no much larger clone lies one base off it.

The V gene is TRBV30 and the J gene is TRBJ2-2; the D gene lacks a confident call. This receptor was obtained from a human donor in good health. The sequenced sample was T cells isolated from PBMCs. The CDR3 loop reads CAWVLGITGELFF. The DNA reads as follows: TGTGCCTGGGTTCTAGGCATCACCGGGGAGCTGTTTTTT. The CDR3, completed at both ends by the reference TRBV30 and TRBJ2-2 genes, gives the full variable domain SQTIHQWPATLVQPVGSPLSLECTVEGTSNPNLYWYRQAAGRGLQLLFYSVGIGQISSEVPQNLSASRPQDRQFILSSKKLLLSDSGFYLCAWVLGITGELFFGEGSRLTVL.